The clone carrying this T cell receptor beta chain was observed a handful of times. The antigen remains undetermined. The data stem from a study of cytomegalovirus exposure and HLA in healthy donors. Study at large: Earlier findings included about 120 million unique TCR beta sequences obtained from about 179 million T cells. About four fifths of a few hundred genotyped donors fell in the Caucasian-associated ancestry cluster.

The primer mix had 60 Vbeta and 13 Jbeta primers. Sequencing was performed with immunoSEQ multiplex PCR; in TCRdb, only in-frame clones are kept and a portion is missing. The table shows 160,000 or so clones, with 78% occurring only once. This CDR3 has 14 amino acids. The germline CDR1 and CDR2 sequences are SGHDN and FVKESK. V was trimmed by 4 bases and J by 2 bases, leaving 8 bases between them. Notes on the study in general: Sequencing probably produced one cluster of sequence variants that were highly shared. Most TCR sequences proved rare, with some public TCRs found in many donors.

The sequenced sample was PBMCs. This chain uses TRBV14 with TRBJ2-2, with D hard to call. This receptor was taken from a woman aged 40 to 50 in good health and CMV-seropositive. Here the CDR3 reads CASSLVLNTGELFF. CDR3 coding DNA: TGTGCCAGCAGCCTCGTACTCAACACCGGGGAGCTGTTTTTT.